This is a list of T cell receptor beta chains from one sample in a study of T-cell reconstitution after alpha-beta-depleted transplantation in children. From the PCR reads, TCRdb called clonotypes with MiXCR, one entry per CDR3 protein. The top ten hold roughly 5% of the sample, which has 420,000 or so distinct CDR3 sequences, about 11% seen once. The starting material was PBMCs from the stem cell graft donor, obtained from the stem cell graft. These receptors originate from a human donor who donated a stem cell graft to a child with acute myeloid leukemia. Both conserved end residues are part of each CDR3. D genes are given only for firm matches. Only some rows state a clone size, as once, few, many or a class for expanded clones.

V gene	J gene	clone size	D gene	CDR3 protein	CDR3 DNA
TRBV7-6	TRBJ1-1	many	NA	CASSSYASKGFTEAFF	TGTGCCAGCAGCTCTTATGCCTCCAAGGGGTTCACTGAAGCTTTCTTT
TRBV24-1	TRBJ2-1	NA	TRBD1	CATSDWDREQFF	TGTGCCACCAGTGATTGGGACAGGGAGCAGTTCTTC
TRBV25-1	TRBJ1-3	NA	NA	CASSEFFSSTDSGNTIYF	TGTGCCAGCAGTGAATTCTTTAGCTCGACTGACTCTGGAAACACCATATATTTT
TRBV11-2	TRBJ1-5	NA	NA	CASSSGPGQPQHF	TGTGCCAGCAGCTCAGGGCCTGGGCAGCCCCAGCATTTT
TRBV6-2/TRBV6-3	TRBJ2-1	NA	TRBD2	CASTLGLDRIVGLNEQFF	TGTGCCAGCACTCTAGGACTAGATAGAATAGTCGGTTTAAATGAGCAGTTCTTC
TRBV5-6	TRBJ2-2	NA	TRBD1	CASRVDRGWSGELFF	TGTGCCAGCAGGGTGGACAGGGGATGGTCCGGGGAGCTGTTTTTT
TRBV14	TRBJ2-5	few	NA	CASSKQTATVETQYF	TGTGCCAGCAGCAAACAGACAGCAACCGTAGAGACCCAGTACTTC
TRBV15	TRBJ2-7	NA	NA	CATDDYGSYEQYF	TGTGCCACCGATGACTACGGGTCCTACGAGCAGTACTTC
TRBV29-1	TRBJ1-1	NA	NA	CSAIQGVGLRTEAFF	TGCAGCGCTATACAGGGCGTGGGATTGAGGACTGAAGCTTTCTTT
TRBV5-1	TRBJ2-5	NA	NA	CASSSSTGRRQETQYF	TGCGCCAGCAGCTCCTCGACAGGCCGTAGGCAAGAGACCCAGTACTTC
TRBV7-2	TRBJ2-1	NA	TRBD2	CASSLVVAGEEQFF	TGTGCCAGCAGCTTAGTAGTAGCGGGTGAGGAGCAGTTCTTC
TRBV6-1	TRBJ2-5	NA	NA	CASRPKGGSSETQYF	TGTGCCAGCAGGCCAAAAGGGGGATCCAGCGAGACCCAGTACTTC
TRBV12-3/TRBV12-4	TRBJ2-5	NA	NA	CASSPGGLGPQYF	TGTGCCAGCAGTCCGGGGGGCCTTGGTCCCCAGTACTTC
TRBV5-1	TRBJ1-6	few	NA	CASSPGDGGSLHF	TGCGCCAGCAGCCCCGGGGACGGCGGATCCCTCCACTTT
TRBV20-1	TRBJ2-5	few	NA	CSLRGLQETQYF	TGCAGTCTGCGGGGCCTCCAAGAGACCCAGTACTTC
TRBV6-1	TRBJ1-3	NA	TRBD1	CAGLTGDSGNTIYF	TGTGCCGGTTTGACAGGGGACTCTGGAAACACCATATATTTT
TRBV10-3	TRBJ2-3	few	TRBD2	CAISEGTSRTDTQYF	TGTGCCATCAGTGAAGGGACTAGTCGGACAGATACGCAGTATTTT
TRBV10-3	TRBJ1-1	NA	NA	CAISDGRNTEAFF	TGTGCCATCAGTGATGGTAGGAACACTGAAGCTTTCTTT
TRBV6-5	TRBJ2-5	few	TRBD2	CASSYVGLAGGPQETQYF	TGTGCCAGCAGTTACGTAGGACTAGCGGGAGGGCCTCAAGAGACCCAGTACTTC
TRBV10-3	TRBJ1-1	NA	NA	CAISESDTEAFF	TGTGCCATCAGTGAGTCGGACACTGAAGCTTTCTTT
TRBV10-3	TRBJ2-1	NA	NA	CAITPTGRGDNEQFF	TGTGCCATCACCCCCACCGGTCGCGGGGACAATGAGCAGTTCTTC
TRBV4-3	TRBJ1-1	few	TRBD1	CASSQARTGWGSMDTEAFF	TGCGCCAGCAGCCAAGCCCGGACAGGTTGGGGATCAATGGACACTGAAGCTTTCTTT
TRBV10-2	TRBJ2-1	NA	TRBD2	CASRTSGGPPRDEQFF	TGCGCCAGCAGGACTAGCGGGGGGCCCCCTCGGGATGAGCAGTTCTTC
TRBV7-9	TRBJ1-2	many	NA	CASSPGRTNYGYTF	TGTGCCAGCAGCCCTGGCAGAACCAACTATGGCTACACCTTC
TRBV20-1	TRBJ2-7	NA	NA	CSASPGHRASEQYF	TGCAGTGCTAGTCCGGGACACAGGGCCAGCGAGCAGTACTTC
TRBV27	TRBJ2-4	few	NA	CATQPLAKNIQYF	TGTGCCACCCAACCCCTAGCCAAAAACATTCAGTACTTC
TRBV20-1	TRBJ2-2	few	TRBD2	CSARVTGGPGELFF	TGCAGTGCTCGAGTCACGGGGGGGCCCGGGGAGCTGTTTTTT
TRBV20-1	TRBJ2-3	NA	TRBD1	CSANTRQGKGTDTQYF	TGCAGTGCTAATACCCGACAGGGAAAAGGAACAGATACGCAGTATTTT
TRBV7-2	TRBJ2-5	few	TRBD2	CASSVRREGLETQYF	TGTGCCAGCAGCGTTAGGCGGGAGGGCCTTGAGACCCAGTACTTC
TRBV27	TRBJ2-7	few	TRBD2	CASIPSGASGGMLYEQYF	TGTGCCAGCATCCCGAGCGGGGCTAGCGGTGGTATGTTGTACGAGCAGTACTTC
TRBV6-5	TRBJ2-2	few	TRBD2	CASSYASGSPGELFF	TGTGCCAGCAGTTATGCTAGCGGGAGTCCCGGGGAGCTGTTTTTT
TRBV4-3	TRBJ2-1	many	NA	CASSQDGETGPYNEQFF	TGCGCCAGCAGCCAAGATGGAGAGACAGGTCCCTACAATGAGCAGTTCTTC
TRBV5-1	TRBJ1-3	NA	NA	CASSLDGAASGNTIYF	TGCGCCAGCAGCCTCGACGGGGCAGCCTCTGGAAACACCATATATTTT
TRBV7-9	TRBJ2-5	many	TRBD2	CASSQLAGVGETQYF	TGTGCCAGCAGCCAATTAGCGGGAGTGGGAGAGACCCAGTACTTC
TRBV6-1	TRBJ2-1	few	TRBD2	CASSEVDSGGLVEQFF	TGTGCCAGCAGTGAAGTGGATAGCGGGGGTCTAGTTGAGCAGTTCTTC
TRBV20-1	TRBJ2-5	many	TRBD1	CSANRPDRERETQYF	TGCAGTGCAAACCGACCGGACAGGGAGCGAGAGACCCAGTACTTC